This is a list of T cell receptor beta chains from one sample in a study of blood T cell repertoires in COVID-19. The assay was immunoSEQ multiplex PCR, and TCRdb's table has in-frame clones only and misses some. The sample lists some 140,000 clones, more than 75% seen once, with around 2.1% in the top ten. The sequencing input was peripheral blood. The receptors were gathered from a man aged 65 to 79 with active COVID-19. The CDR3 runs from the conserved cysteine through the conserved F or W. A D gene is named only where the DNA matches it firmly. Clone size is not always given. Where it is, it says once, few, many or a class for expanded clones.

TRBJ2-3,TRBV3-1/TRBV3-2,TRBD2,NA,TGTGCCAGCAGCCCGAGCGATCCGGGACTAGCGGGGCGGGGTACGCAGTATTTT,CASSPSDPGLAGRGTQYF
TRBJ1-1,TRBV29-1,TRBD1,NA,TGCAGCGTTGGACAGGGGCGAACTGAAGCTTTCTTT,CSVGQGRTEAFF
TRBJ2-1,TRBV5-1,NA,NA,TGCGCCAGCAGCGACCAGCGGCGGAGCTCCTACAATGAGCAGTTCTTC,CASSDQRRSSYNEQFF
TRBJ2-1,TRBV27,NA,NA,TGTGCCAGCAGTTTAAGGGGAAATGAGCAGTTCTTC,CASSLRGNEQFF
TRBJ2-7,TRBV4-1,NA,few,TGCGCCAGCAGCCAAGTAGATAACGAGCAGTACTTC,CASSQVDNEQYF
TRBJ1-5,TRBV6-5,NA,NA,TGTGCCAGCAGTTATGGTCGGAATCAGCCCCAGCATTTT,CASSYGRNQPQHF
TRBJ1-2,TRBV28,NA,NA,TGTGCCAGCAGTACCCGACAGGCGAGGAGCTATGGCTACACCTTC,CASSTRQARSYGYTF
TRBJ1-1,TRBV7-6,NA,NA,TGTGCCAGCAGCTTAGCCGGGATGTCGAACACTGAAGCTTTCTTT,CASSLAGMSNTEAFF
TRBJ2-2,TRBV19,TRBD2,NA,TGTGCCAGTAGAGGCGGGACTAGCGGGAGTACTTGGGCCGGGGAGCTGTTTTTT,CASRGGTSGSTWAGELFF
TRBJ2-1,TRBV6-4,TRBD1,few,TGTGCCAGCAGCAGGGACAGACGATACAATGAGCAGTTCTTC,CASSRDRRYNEQFF
TRBJ2-4,TRBV11-2,NA,NA,TGTGCCAGCAGCCTAAAACAGGGAGAGGAGAACATTCAGTACTTC,CASSLKQGEENIQYF
TRBJ2-1,TRBV5-1,TRBD2,NA,TGCGCCAGCAGCTTGGCCGGCGGGGGCTCCTACAATGAGCAGTTCTTC,CASSLAGGGSYNEQFF
TRBJ1-1,TRBV28,NA,NA,TGTGCCAGCAAGGACAGAGAAGCTTTCTTT,CASKDREAFF
TRBJ1-1,TRBV6-4,NA,once,TGTGCCAGAGCCGGGAGGCCTAAAAACACTGAAGCTTTCTTT,CARAGRPKNTEAFF
TRBJ1-2,TRBV29-1,NA,NA,TGCAGCGTTGAGGGGGACATCGGTGGCTACACCTTC,CSVEGDIGGYTF
TRBJ2-2,TRBV28,TRBD2,NA,TGTGCCAGCGGGGGACTAGCGGGAGGGACCGGGGAGCTGTTTTTT,CASGGLAGGTGELFF